One sample yielded the 20 T cell receptor beta chains listed below, sequenced in a study of cytomegalovirus exposure and HLA in healthy donors. Only in-frame clones appear in the TCRdb table, and some are missing; sequencing was by immunoSEQ multiplex PCR. The sample has some 140,000 clones; approximately 84% are singletons. The sequenced sample was PBMCs. All receptors come from a woman in her twenties or thirties in good health and CMV-seronegative.

The J gene is TRBJ2-3, the V gene TRBV9, with 11 nucleotides matching TRBD2. This CDR3 contains 16 residues. V was clipped by 0 bases and J by 6 bases; unmatched bases: 6. Germline V gene lookup returns CDR1 SGDLS and CDR2 YYNGEE. As DNA, the CDR3 is TGTGCCAGCAGCGTAGAAGCACTAGCGGGGGCCGATACGCAGTATTTT. This codes for CASSVEALAGADTQYF.

The chain employs TRBV2 and TRBJ2-1; TRBD1 aligns across 8 bases. Germline CDR1 reads SNHLY; CDR2 reads FYNNEI. The trim removed 1 base at V and 15 bases at J, leaving 8 bases unmatched. The CDR3 is made up of 13 amino acids. CDR3 sequence (DNA): TGTGCCAGCAGTGAAGAGGGGACAGGTGCGGCGTTCTTC. This translates into CASSEEGTGAAFF.

V gene TRBV2 combines with J gene TRBJ2-3; the D gene is possibly TRBD1 (6 bases). There are 15 residues in the CDR3. Per germline, CDR1 SNHLY and CDR2 FYNNEI. Trimming left V 4 bases short and J 2 bases short, with 13 bases between. This CDR3 reads CASSGAGAITDTQYF. Written as DNA, the CDR3 is TGTGCCAGCAGTGGGGCAGGGGCGATCACAGATACGCAGTATTTT.

V is TRBV10-3 and J is TRBJ1-4, with unresolved D. Trimming removed 4 bases from V and 5 bases from J, with 11 bases in between. Germline-derived CDR1 and CDR2 are ENHRY and SYGVKD. The CDR3 length is 14 residues. This CDR3 is CAISVEKTNEKLFF. The CDR3 DNA reads TGTGCCATCAGTGTTGAGAAAACGAATGAAAAACTGTTTTTT.

The rearrangement joins TRBV19 to TRBJ2-7, with D possibly matching TRBD2 (8 bases). Per the germline V gene, CDR1 is LNHDA and CDR2 is SQIVND (reference sequence). The CDR3 is 15 residues long. The ends were cut back, 3 bases at V and 1 base at J, with 13 bases in the middle. The CDR3: CASSIGGDRSYEQYF. The CDR3, as DNA: TGTGCCAGTAGTATCGGGGGGGACAGATCCTACGAGCAGTACTTC.

This sequence joins TRBV19 and TRBJ1-1; TRBD1 matches 10 bases. CDR1 and CDR2 (germline): LNHDA, SQIVND (reference sequence). The V gene end was trimmed by 3 bases and the J gene end by 1 base; junction bases not matched to a gene: 14. The CDR3 extends over 19 amino acids. CDR3 in DNA: TGTGCCAGTAGTATTTTAGTTCCGGGACAGGGGCCGGGGAACACTGAAGCTTTCTTT. Residues: CASSILVPGQGPGNTEAFF.

This clone turned up a few times. The gene calls are TRBV18 and TRBJ1-6, with 7 positions matching TRBD1. The V gene's germline CDR1 is KGHSH and CDR2 LQKENI. Trimming cost V 2 bases and J 8 bases; bases outside gene matches: 3. CDR3 length: 14 residues. This CDR3 reads CASSPFQGDSPLHF. The CDR3, as DNA: TGTGCCAGCTCACCATTCCAGGGGGATTCACCCCTCCACTTT.

The rearrangement links TRBV27 to TRBJ2-1, with 8 bases that match TRBD2. This CDR3 has 13 residues. In germline, CDR1 is MNHEY, CDR2 SMNVEV (reference sequence). Trimming removed 5 bases from V and 10 bases from J; junction bases left unmatched: 7. The CDR3 loop reads CASSPRGGIEQFF. CDR3 coding DNA: TGTGCCAGCAGTCCCCGGGGGGGGATCGAGCAGTTCTTC.

This rearrangement joins TRBV28 to TRBJ2-5; 13 bases line up with TRBD2. Germline assignment: CDR1 MDHEN and CDR2 SYDVKM. V gave up 6 bases and J gave up 3 bases; unmatched junction bases: 10. The CDR3 is made up of 17 amino acids. The CDR3 loop reads CASSHRLAGGLKETQYF. The CDR3 nucleotides are TGTGCCAGCAGCCATAGACTAGCGGGGGGACTCAAAGAGACCCAGTACTTC.

V gene TRBV6-1 combines with J gene TRBJ1-2; 10 bases are shared with TRBD1. CDR1 and CDR2 from the germline V gene are MNHNS and SASEGT. The CDR3 is 13 amino acids. J was trimmed by 14 bases and V by 2 bases; bases with no gene match: 8. The CDR3 here is CASSELYDRGLTF. CDR3 nucleotides: TGTGCCAGCAGTGAATTGTACGACAGGGGGCTAACCTTC.

The chain joins TRBV11-1 to TRBJ2-5, with 9 bases that match TRBD1. Germline V CDR1 and CDR2: SGHAT, FQDESV (reference sequence). There are 16 residues in the CDR3. J gave up 4 bases and V 5 bases, and 11 bases lay outside the gene matches. In nucleotides, the CDR3 is TGTGCCAGCAGCCGAGACCTGGACAGGGGCCGAGAGACCCAGTACTTC. Translation: CASSRDLDRGRETQYF.

The chain links TRBV28 to TRBJ2-5, with 7 nucleotides matching TRBD1. The V gene end was trimmed by 3 bases and the J gene end by 3 bases; junction bases not matched to a gene: 1. CDR3 length equals 13 residues. Germline V gives CDR1 MDHEN, CDR2 SYDVKM. In DNA form, the CDR3 reads TGTGCCAGCAGTTTCGACAGGGAAGAGACCCAGTACTTC. Translation: CASSFDREETQYF.

In this sample, this clone turned up once. V usage is TRBV5-1 and J usage is TRBJ1-1, with D possibly TRBD1 on 6 matching bases. The CDR3 covers 14 residues. Germline lookup yields CDR1 SGHRS and CDR2 YFSETQ. With 6 bases removed from V and 1 base from J, the gap between germline ends came to 13 bases. DNA for the CDR3: TGCGCCAGCACCTTTGGGGGCGCGAACACTGAAGCTTTCTTT. Its protein product is CASTFGGANTEAFF.

This chain links TRBV4-3 with TRBJ2-4; 8 bases are a match to TRBD1. With V trimmed by 4 bases and J by 6 bases, 11 bases remained unmatched. The CDR3 sequence is 16 residues long. Germline CDR1 and CDR2: LGHNA and YSLEER. CDR3 sequence (DNA): TGCGCCAGCAGCCCTCGGCAGGGGGCGGTGGCAAACATTCAGTACTTC. Translating gives CASSPRQGAVANIQYF.

The CDR3 spells CAISDEGAFDEQFF. The DNA for the CDR3 is TGTGCCATCAGTGACGAGGGGGCTTTCGATGAGCAGTTCTTC. The genes are TRBV10-3 and TRBJ2-1, with 7 nucleotides matching TRBD1. The CDR3 loop spans 14 amino acids. CDR1 is ENHRY, CDR2 SYGVKD, per germline. The ends lost 3 bases at V and 8 bases at J; junction bases unmatched: 7.

The chain couples TRBV4-2 to TRBJ2-2, with 7 positions matching TRBD2. V lost 2 bases and J lost 0; bases outside the gene matches: 3. The CDR3 consists of 16 residues. Germline V lookup: CDR1 LGHNA, CDR2 YNFKEQ. CDR3 loop: CASSQLAAPNTGELFF. In DNA form, the CDR3 reads TGTGCCAGCAGCCAACTAGCGGCACCGAACACCGGGGAGCTGTTTTTT.

The chain is built from TRBV18 and TRBJ1-4; TRBD1 matches 9 bases. CDR3 size: 16 residues. Germline trimming cut 3 bases from V and 1 base from J; bases unmatched to any gene: 3. The germline CDR1 and CDR2 sequences are KGHSH and LQKENI. The CDR3 nucleotides are TGTGCCAGCTCACCGGGACAGGGAGGAACTAATGAAAAACTGTTTTTT. Amino acids: CASSPGQGGTNEKLFF. Filled out from reference TRBV18 and TRBJ1-4, the complete variable domain reads NAGVMQNPRHLVRRRGQEARLRCSPMKGHSHVYWYRQLPEEGLKFMVYLQKENIIDESGMPKERFSAEFPKEGPSILRIQQVVRGDSAAYFCASSPGQGGTNEKLFFGSGTQLSVL.

This clone occurred a few times. The V gene is TRBV6-5, the J gene TRBJ1-2; 7 bases fit TRBD1. J lost 2 bases, V lost 6 bases, and 3 bases had no gene match. The CDR3 runs 13 residues. In germline, CDR1 is MNHEY, CDR2 SVGAGI. CDR3 protein: CASRQQGNYGYTF. CDR3 coding DNA: TGTGCCAGCAGGCAACAGGGGAACTATGGCTACACCTTC.

The gene calls are TRBV28 and TRBJ1-4; D ambiguous. This CDR3 has 13 residues. In germline, CDR1 is MDHEN, CDR2 SYDVKM. V lost 7 bases and J lost 8, with 14 bases in between. As DNA, the CDR3 is TGTGCCAGCACCCTCCGGGGAATCGAAAAACTGTTTTTT. Translation gives CASTLRGIEKLFF.

The rearrangement uses TRBV28 and TRBJ2-1; a possible D gene is TRBD1 (7 bases). The germline CDR1 and CDR2 sequences are MDHEN and SYDVKM. This CDR3 comprises 16 residues. Trimming removed 6 bases from V and 4 bases from J, with 19 bases in between. CDR3 loop: CASSPRGARAYNEQFF. The CDR3 nucleotides read TGTGCCAGCAGCCCCAGGGGGGCCCGGGCTTACAATGAGCAGTTCTTC.